Following are 26 T cell receptor beta chains from one sample sequenced in a study of T cells after yellow fever vaccination. TCRdb re-derived calls from the 5' RACE reads in MiXCR, one entry per CDR3 protein. The table includes some 200,000 distinct CDR3 sequences, approximately 3% detected once. The sequences come from CD4+ T cells sorted from PBMCs, collected 10 days after the yellow fever booster vaccination. The receptor source for this set is a man in his late teens or twenties who received the YFV17D yellow fever vaccine.

This clonotype was counted ten times or more. The gene calls are TRBV6-6 and TRBJ2-5, with a tentative D call TRBD2 (5 bases). The germline gives CDR1 MNHNY, CDR2 SVGAGI (reference sequence). Deletions cut 0 bases from V and 3 bases from J, with 14 bases between. The CDR3 consists of 16 residues. CDR3 sequence: CASSYSHPRREETQYF. The CDR3 DNA reads as TGTGCCAGCAGTTACTCGCACCCTCGGCGGGAAGAGACCCAGTACTTC.

This clonotype was counted between two and nine times. V usage is TRBV5-5 and J usage is TRBJ1-2; 9 bases fit TRBD1. With V trimmed by 6 bases and J by 6 bases, 12 bases remained unmatched. CDR1 is SGHKS, CDR2 YYEKEE, per germline (reference sequence). The CDR3 contains 15 residues. The CDR3 is CASNPGQGRWDGYTF. The DNA for the CDR3 is TGTGCCAGCAATCCGGGACAGGGAAGATGGGATGGCTACACCTTC.

This clonotype appeared many times. The CDR3 reads CASSLYRVNGYTF. The CDR3 DNA sequence: TGCGCCAGCAGCTTGTACAGGGTAAATGGCTACACCTTC. The chain combines TRBV5-1 with TRBJ1-2, with a possible D match to TRBD1 (6 bases). The ends were cut back, 1 base at V and 6 bases at J, with 10 bases in the middle. The CDR3 length is 13 residues. Germline V gene sequence: CDR1 SGHRS, CDR2 YFSETQ. The whole variable domain, remainder taken from reference TRBV5-1 and TRBJ1-2, is KAGVTQTPRYLIKTRGQQVTLSCSPISGHRSVSWYQQTPGQGLQFLFEYFSETQRNKGNFPGRFSGRQFSNSRSEMNVSTLELGDSALYLCASSLYRVNGYTFGSGTRLTVV.

This clonotype has at least ten counts. This chain links TRBV19 with TRBJ1-6; D perhaps matches TRBD1 (5 bases). From germline, CDR1 is LNHDA and CDR2 SQIVND (reference sequence). This CDR3 has 14 residues. V lost 5 bases, J lost 9 bases, and 14 bases lay in between. CDR3 in DNA: TGTGCCAGTAGTGGCGGGGCGCGGGGTTCACCCCTCCACTTT. Its translation is CASSGGARGSPLHF. Drawing the rest from reference TRBV19 and TRBJ1-6, the complete variable domain is DGGITQSPKYLFRKEGQNVTLSCEQNLNHDAMYWYRQDPGQGLRLIYYSQIVNDFQKGDIAEGYSVSREKKESFPLTVTSAQKNPTAFYLCASSGGARGSPLHFGNGTRLTVT.

This clonotype was counted between two and nine times. The V and J genes are TRBV28 and TRBJ1-2; TRBD1 matches 7 bases. The CDR3 length is 14 residues. V lost 7 bases, J lost 0 bases, and 5 bases stayed unmatched. Germline loops: CDR1 MDHEN, CDR2 SYDVKM. The CDR3 protein is CASTAGGANYGYTF. The CDR3 DNA is TGTGCCAGCACGGCAGGGGGGGCTAACTATGGCTACACCTTC.

This chain uses TRBV2 with TRBJ2-3; D unresolved. CDR3 length equals 14 residues. Germline V CDR1 and CDR2: SNHLY, FYNNEI. V gave up 2 bases and J gave up 0 bases, with 6 bases separating them. This CDR3 reads CASSEFRSTDTQYF. As DNA, the CDR3 is TGTGCCAGCAGTGAATTCAGAAGCACAGATACGCAGTATTTT.

This clonotype was observed at least ten times. This sequence joins TRBV7-8 and TRBJ2-4; D is ambiguous. V shed 5 bases and J shed 0 bases, with 8 bases lying between them. Per the germline V gene, CDR1 is SGHVS and CDR2 is FQNEAQ. The CDR3 runs to 14 residues. This CDR3 reads CASSPELAKNIQYF. CDR3 coding DNA: TGTGCCAGCAGCCCTGAGTTAGCCAAAAACATTCAGTACTTC.

This clonotype was seen repeatedly, ten times or more. This chain joins TRBV27 and TRBJ2-3; D is unresolved. The germline V gene has CDR1 MNHEY and CDR2 SMNVEV (reference sequence). Trimming took off 0 bases at V and 5 bases at J, with 9 bases between the two ends. The CDR3 length is 14 residues. The CDR3 sequence: CASSLSGSVDTQYF. The CDR3 DNA sequence: TGTGCCAGCAGTTTATCGGGTTCGGTAGATACGCAGTATTTT.

This clonotype was picked up many times. The V and J genes are TRBV20-1 and TRBJ2-3, with 8 bases identical to TRBD2. Germline trimming cut 5 bases from V and 1 base from J; bases unmatched to any gene: 8. In germline, CDR1 is DFQATT, CDR2 SNEGSKA (reference sequence). This CDR3 has 15 residues. Here the CDR3 reads CSAAPGGPGTDTQYF. The CDR3 DNA reads as TGCAGTGCTGCCCCGGGGGGGCCAGGCACAGATACGCAGTATTTT.

This clonotype was found many times. The chain is built from TRBV11-2 and TRBJ2-2; perhaps TRBD1 as D (6 bases). Trimming removed 1 base at V and 4 bases at J, with 13 bases between. The CDR3 has 16 amino acids. CDR1 SGHAT and CDR2 FQNNGV come from the germline V gene. Here the CDR3 DNA reads TGTGCCAGCAGCTTAGTCCAAGGACAGATCACCGGGGAGCTGTTTTTT. This encodes CASSLVQGQITGELFF.

This clonotype was counted many times. V is TRBV7-9 and J is TRBJ2-7, with 7 nucleotides matching TRBD1. The CDR3 length is 14 residues. CDR1 and CDR2 from the germline V gene are SEHNR and FQNEAQ (reference sequence). After removal of 5 bases from V and 2 bases from J, the junction contained 6 bases not matched to a gene. The CDR3 DNA reads TGTGCCAGCAGCCCGGACAGGCCCGCCTACGAGCAGTACGTC. It encodes CASSPDRPAYEQYV.

The V call is TRBV28, the J call TRBJ1-2; TRBD1 is a possible D gene (6 bases). The CDR3 length is 16 residues. Deletions cut 3 bases from V and 6 bases from J, with 20 bases between. Germline lookup yields CDR1 MDHEN and CDR2 SYDVKM. In DNA, the CDR3 is TGTGCCAGCAGTTTGGACCAAGAGGGCAGGGGCAATGGCTACACCTTC. It yields the protein CASSLDQEGRGNGYTF.

This clonotype was observed many times. V and J are TRBV7-2 and TRBJ2-5, with 8 bases lining up with TRBD2. With 1 base clipped from V and 5 bases from J, the junction kept 6 bases outside the gene matches. Germline-derived CDR1 and CDR2 are SGHTA and FQGNSA. The CDR3 loop spans 15 amino acids. The CDR3 DNA follows: TGTGCCAGCAGCTTAGGCGGCGGGGGGCGGGAGACCCAGTACTTC. Its protein is CASSLGGGGRETQYF. Variable domain in full (rest from reference TRBV7-2 and TRBJ2-5): GAGVSQSPSNKVTEKGKDVELRCDPISGHTALYWYRQSLGQGLEFLIYFQGNSAPDKSGLPSDRFSAERTGGSVSTLTIQRTQQEDSAVYLCASSLGGGGRETQYFGPGTRLLVL.

The rearrangement uses TRBV7-2 and TRBJ1-1; 8 bases match TRBD1. The length of the CDR3 is 14 residues. The V gene's germline CDR1 is SGHTA and CDR2 FQGNSA. Trimming removed 7 bases from V and 1 base from J; junction bases left unmatched: 5. CDR3 nucleotides: TGTGCCAGCACCAGGGGGCCTGGGAACACTGAAGCTTTCTTT. Its translation is CASTRGPGNTEAFF.

This clonotype was observed at least ten times. This chain links TRBV4-3 with TRBJ2-5; 8 bases match TRBD1. CDR1 and CDR2 from the germline V gene are LGHNA and YSLEER. V shed 1 base, J shed 6 bases, and the junction held 10 bases outside the gene matches. The CDR3 runs 16 residues. The chain's CDR3 is CASSQGILSGGKTQYF. The CDR3 DNA reads TGCGCCAGCAGCCAAGGCATCCTATCAGGGGGCAAGACCCAGTACTTC.

This clonotype appeared a few times. The chain has TRBV4-1 and TRBJ2-1; 14 bases line up with TRBD2. V lost 3 bases and J lost 6; bases outside the gene matches: 10. CDR3 length: 18 residues. From germline, CDR1 is MGHRA and CDR2 YSYEKL. The CDR3 region has the DNA TGCGCCAGCAGCCAGCTCGACCTCGGACTAGCGGGGGGCAATGAGCAGTTCTTC. Translating it yields CASSQLDLGLAGGNEQFF.

This clonotype has more than one count but fewer than ten. The genes are TRBV20-1 and TRBJ2-1; D uncertain. CDR3 length: 11 amino acids. V dropped 2 bases and J dropped 7 bases, with 6 bases sitting between them. Germline CDR1 DFQATT, CDR2 SNEGSKA (reference sequence). The chain's CDR3 is CSARSVNEQFF. In DNA, the CDR3 is TGCAGTGCTAGAAGTGTGAATGAGCAGTTCTTC.

Only a few counts were recorded for this clonotype. The chain combines TRBV5-4 with TRBJ1-1; weak D call: TRBD1 (5 bases). This CDR3 contains 15 residues. Trimming removed 4 bases at V and 5 bases at J, with 18 bases between. The germline gives CDR1 SGHNT, CDR2 YYREEE (reference sequence). In DNA form, the CDR3 reads TGTGCCAGCAGCCCTAGCACGGGGGGTTGGACTGAAGCTTTCTTT. Amino acid sequence: CASSPSTGGWTEAFF.

This clonotype was recorded a few times. The chain couples TRBV7-3 to TRBJ1-1, with D possibly matching TRBD1 (5 bases). V was cut by 5 bases and J by 9 bases, with 13 bases left in between. Germline V gives CDR1 SGHTA, CDR2 FQGTGA. This CDR3 region has 12 residues. The CDR3 nucleotides read TGTGCCAGCAGCACGGGGCCAGGGCAAGCTTTCTTT. Its protein is CASSTGPGQAFF.

In its sample, this clonotype was seen many times. This chain joins TRBV3-1 and TRBJ2-5; no clear D. The CDR3 extends over 15 amino acids. Between the trimmed V and J ends, which lost 1 base and 5 bases, there was a span of 14 bases. Germline values: CDR1 LGHDT, CDR2 YNNKEL (reference sequence). The CDR3 is CASSQGEVAVETQYF. The CDR3 DNA is TGTGCCAGCAGCCAAGGAGAGGTAGCCGTCGAGACCCAGTACTTC.

This clonotype was seen many times. The rearrangement links TRBV6-5 to TRBJ2-7; TRBD1 agrees at 7 bases. The CDR3 runs 13 residues. Germline CDR1 MNHEY, CDR2 SVGAGI. V was pared by 6 bases and J by 5 bases, with 7 bases of the junction left unmatched. The CDR3 reads CASSHGTVDEQYF. CDR3 nucleotides: TGTGCCAGCAGCCACGGGACAGTGGACGAGCAGTACTTC.

This clonotype was recorded at least ten times. The rearrangement links TRBV3-1 to TRBJ2-7; 9 nucleotides match TRBD2. The germline CDR1 and CDR2 sequences are LGHDT and YNNKEL (reference sequence). The CDR3 is 15 amino acids. The V gene end was trimmed by 4 bases and the J gene end by 5 bases; junction bases not matched to a gene: 9. CDR3 residues: CASSRVPAGGHEQYF. CDR3 bases: TGTGCCAGCAGCCGGGTGCCAGCGGGGGGCCACGAGCAGTACTTC.

This clonotype was observed a few times. The rearrangement joins TRBV20-1 to TRBJ2-3; D remains unclear. The germline CDR1 and CDR2 sequences are DFQATT and SNEGSKA (reference sequence). V lost 6 bases, J lost 8 bases, and 12 bases lay in between. The CDR3 runs to 11 residues. The CDR3 loop reads CSAPLMGTQYF. The CDR3 DNA is TGCAGTGCCCCTTTAATGGGTACGCAGTATTTT.

Note on this clonotype: No conserved phenylalanine or tryptophan is present at the end of the CDR3, so a read error is the likely explanation. The CDR3 protein is CASSFLGGSYNEQFI. DNA of the CDR3: TGTGCCAGCAGCTTCCTGGGGGGGTCCTACAATGAGCAGTTCATC. The J gene is TRBJ2-1, the V gene TRBV7-9, with 7 nucleotides matching TRBD2. CDR3 size: 15 residues. Germline V gene sequence: CDR1 SEHNR, CDR2 FQNEAQ (reference sequence). J gave up 1 base and V 3 bases, and 3 bases lay outside the gene matches.

This clonotype occurred many times. J is TRBJ2-5 and V is TRBV12-3 or TRBV12-4; tentatively, D is TRBD1 or TRBD2 (6 bases each). V lost 5 bases and J lost 2, with 15 bases in between. The CDR3 sequence is 15 residues long. The CDR3 protein is CASSLRGRAQETQYF. The CDR3 nucleotides read TGTGCCAGCAGTCTCCGGGGGCGGGCACAAGAGACCCAGTACTTC.

The sample holds many counts of this clonotype. This chain uses TRBV4-2 with TRBJ2-4, with 9 bases identical to TRBD2. CDR3 length: 20 amino acids. V trimming: 1 base; J trimming: 0 bases; junction bases outside the gene matches: 13. The germline gives CDR1 LGHNA, CDR2 YNFKEQ. This chain's CDR3 is CASSQVSARGGGLAKNIQYF. Here the CDR3 DNA reads TGTGCCAGCAGCCAAGTCTCGGCGCGGGGGGGCGGTCTAGCCAAAAACATTCAGTACTTC.